What follows are 6 T cell receptor beta chains derived from one specimen sequenced in a study of blood T cell repertoires in COVID-19. Libraries were prepared by immunoSEQ multiplex PCR; TCRdb keeps only in-frame clonotypes and omits some of them. The table lists about 160,000 clones, around 80% of them singletons, with approximately 18% in the top ten. The specimen sequenced was peripheral blood. The source is an elderly woman with acute or convalescent COVID-19.

This clone was observed a handful of times. This rearrangement joins TRBV3-1 (or the pseudogene TRBV3-2) to TRBJ2-3; perhaps TRBD2 as D (5 bases). Germline V lookup: CDR1 LGHDT, CDR2 YNNKEL (reference sequence). The CDR3 is 14 residues long. Trimming cost V 3 bases and J 2 bases, with 9 bases left between them. CDR3 nucleotide sequence: TGTGCCAGCAGCCACGTTCGGGACACAGATACGCAGTATTTT. Residues: CASSHVRDTDTQYF.

This sequence joins TRBV12-3 or TRBV12-4 and TRBJ1-4, with 11 bases that match TRBD1. With V trimmed by 6 bases and J by 14 bases, 8 bases remained unmatched. CDR3 length: 13 residues. The CDR3 DNA follows: TGTGCCAGCAGGCTTGGGACAGGGGGGAACCTGTTTTTT. This gives the protein CASRLGTGGNLFF.

This chain connects TRBV1 to TRBJ2-1; the table gives TRBD1 as D, unverified against the DNA. TRBV1 is a pseudogene. The CDR3 loop spans 15 amino acids. CDR3 sequence (DNA): TGCACCAGCAGCCAAGGCAGAAGCTCCTACAATGAGCAGTTCTTC. It yields the protein CTSSQGRSSYNEQFF.

The chain employs TRBV4-3 and TRBJ2-7; 8 positions agree with TRBD2. Germline loops: CDR1 LGHNA, CDR2 YSLEER. The J segment lost 0 bases and the V segment lost 4 bases, leaving 5 bases of the junction unmatched. This CDR3 is 15 amino acids long. The CDR3 loop reads CASSPQRGPSYEQYF. CDR3 in DNA: TGCGCCAGCAGCCCCCAGCGGGGGCCCTCCTACGAGCAGTACTTC.

V usage is TRBV9 and J usage is TRBJ2-5; a weak D match, TRBD2 (5 bases). The CDR3 contains 14 residues. Trimming left V 0 bases short and J 0 bases short, with 6 bases between. Germline-derived CDR1 and CDR2 are SGDLS and YYNGEE. This CDR3 is CASSVAGYQETQYF. Written as DNA, the CDR3 is TGTGCCAGCAGCGTAGCGGGGTACCAAGAGACCCAGTACTTC.

This clone was counted between two and nine times. This chain joins TRBV18 and TRBJ2-7; D ambiguous. Germline assignment: CDR1 KGHSH and CDR2 LQKENI. V lost 3 bases and J lost 5, with 17 bases in between. This CDR3 is 15 amino acids long. Written as DNA, the CDR3 is TGTGCCAGCTCACCTCCCATGGGTCAGGATGACGAGCAGTACTTC. Its translation: CASSPPMGQDDEQYF.